This T cell receptor beta chain was observed in a study of regulatory T cells in long-lasting Graves disease (dated by TCRdb to the early 2020s). Describing the broader study: Persistent Graves' disease was defined as antithyroid drug treatment for over 5 years with persistently positive TSH receptor autoantibodies. Persistent Graves' disease patients were compared with newly diagnosed Graves' disease patients by peripheral blood TCR sequencing and RNA sequencing. Antithyroid drugs had been taken for approximately 10 years on average by persistent Graves' disease patients in the clinical cohort. A total of 33 samples were covered by TCR sequencing, comprising some 13 persistent and 20 newly diagnosed Graves' disease patients. The study was conducted in China and was registered as a clinical trial.

What the research found in general, with its limitations: Peripheral blood alone was examined, since thyroid tissue, which constituted the primary lesion, could not be accessed. A larger number of public clonotypes was shared among persistent patients (2,741) than among newly diagnosed patients (about 990). Only the TCR beta chain was sequenced and analyzed. Persistent Graves' disease patients showed lower TCR Shannon entropy and fewer highly expanded clones than newly diagnosed patients, suggesting clonal expansion. TRBV28, TRBJ1-2 and TRBJ2-5 were preferentially used in persistent disease, while TRBV20-1 and TRBJ2-1 were favored in newly diagnosed disease. The small sample size was acknowledged by the authors as a limitation that may reduce accuracy.

About this clonotype: Its antigen is still unknown. A read error may be the cause here, since a much bigger clone is one base away. The conserved phenylalanine or tryptophan normally closing the CDR3 is absent here, so this likely arose from a read error.

The meaning of the sample's time point label: persistent/refractory GD, antithyroid drugs over 5 years with positive TRAb. For both TCR sequencing and RNA sequencing, RNA was extracted from PBMCs using TRIzol. Graves' disease was diagnosed according to American Thyroid Association guidelines. Recruitment of patients was carried out at an endocrinology department in Xi'an, China. Each patient gave roughly 8.4 milliliters of peripheral blood, collected in an EDTA anticoagulant tube. PBMCs were isolated by Ficoll Paque Plus density gradient separation without further T cell sorting. RNA quality was checked with an Agilent 2100 Bioanalyzer and agarose gel, and concentration with a NanoDrop 2000. Library generation was performed with multiplex PCR. The data were produced on an Illumina HiSeq 4000. iRepertoire HTBI primers and Arm-PCR amplification of CDR3 regions were used to construct TCR beta libraries. Before sequencing, the PCR products went through gel purification. On the study's bioinformatics: Gene usage analysis of CDR3 amino acid clonotypes relied on the 60 to 65 TRBV and 15 or so TRBJ segments identified across samples. COPE and FqMerger were used to merge filtered high-quality paired reads into contigs. BLAST was used to align contigs to the IMGT TRBV, TRBD and TRBJ reference genes, and CDR3 was defined following IMGT. Any clonotype with a frequency above 0.1% was classified as a highly expanded clone. Repertoire diversity was measured by Shannon entropy, and V-J evenness by the Gini coefficient. A clonotype was considered public if more than one individual shared it. TCRdb reprocessed the public reads (quality trimming at Q25 with fastp, clone calling with MiXCR) and kept in-frame beta chains. Rows merge per CDR3 protein into single entries with the most common DNA and genes. The V and J calls and clone size come from TCRdb's table, not from the authors' own analysis. This sample holds about 660,000 distinct CDR3 sequences; around 30% were observed only once. The leading ten clones occupy 35% to 55% of the sample.

The CDR3 has 14 amino acids, counting both end residues. Only the CDR3 part of the read is kept: 42 bases, read in frame from the first base. Looking up the germline V gene yields CDR1 SGHNT and CDR2 YENEEA. The germline V and J ends show losses of 3 bases and 5 bases respectively, and no gene match explains 5 bases of the junction. The sequence joins TRBV11-3 to TRBJ2-5; 8 central nucleotides agree with TRBD1. This TCR was sampled from a female donor with Graves disease. The starting material was peripheral blood mononuclear cells (PBMCs), obtained when the disease was refractory, from a patient treated with antithyroid drugs. CDR3 loop: CASSFGTGRETQYL. The bases are TGTGCCAGCAGCTTTGGGACAGGTCGGGAGACCCAGTACCTC.